These 5 T cell receptor beta chains were all obtained from the same sample, sequenced in a study of cytomegalovirus exposure and HLA in healthy donors. The PCR contained 60 Vbeta and 13 Jbeta primers. Assay used: immunoSEQ multiplex PCR; TCRdb lists only in-frame clones, some missing. The data contain about 180,000 clones, roughly 75% of them singletons. Sequencing was performed on PBMCs. The receptors originated from a woman aged 25 to 39 in good health and CMV-seronegative.

Here the CDR3 reads CASSSNLGQGYGYTF. CDR3 DNA sequence: TGCGCCAGCAGCTCTAACTTAGGACAGGGGTATGGCTACACCTTC. V and J are TRBV5-1 and TRBJ1-2, with 9 bases matching TRBD1. V gave up 3 bases and J gave up 5 bases; unmatched junction bases: 8. CDR1 is SGHRS, CDR2 YFSETQ, per germline. The CDR3 has 15 residues.

The rearrangement joins TRBV18 to TRBJ1-5, with 7 bases matching TRBD1. CDR1 and CDR2 from the germline V gene are KGHSH and LQKENI. The V and J ends lost 3 bases and 3 bases, in that order; junction bases with no gene match: 8. This CDR3 has 16 residues. CDR3: CASSPQQGTDNQPQHF. The DNA of the CDR3 is TGTGCCAGCTCACCTCAACAGGGGACAGACAATCAGCCCCAGCATTTT.

The rearrangement uses TRBV19 and TRBJ2-1; a weak D match, TRBD1 (6 bases). The germline V and J ends were trimmed by 1 base and 14 bases, with 15 bases remaining between them. Germline CDR1 is LNHDA and CDR2 is SQIVND (reference sequence). The CDR3 spans 13 residues. In nucleotides, the CDR3 is TGTGCCAGTAGTATAGGGACAGAACCACGGAAGTTCTTC. Translating it yields CASSIGTEPRKFF.

This CDR3 is CASSSRSGQSHEQYF. The DNA of the CDR3 is TGTGCCAGCAGCAGCCGATCAGGACAGAGCCACGAGCAGTACTTC. This chain uses TRBV6-5 with TRBJ2-7; D may be TRBD1 (6 bases). The V end was cut by 6 bases, the J end by 5 bases, with 20 bases between. The germline V gene has CDR1 MNHEY and CDR2 SVGAGI. The CDR3 extends over 15 amino acids.

This chain links TRBV18 with TRBJ1-4, with D possibly TRBD1 on 6 matching bases. Per the germline V gene, CDR1 is KGHSH and CDR2 is LQKENI. The V end was cut by 2 bases, the J end by 5 bases, with 15 bases between. CDR3 length: 16 amino acids. The CDR3 protein is CASSPMVGAVNEKLFF. CDR3 DNA sequence: TGTGCCAGCTCACCAATGGTGGGGGCCGTCAATGAAAAACTGTTTTTT.